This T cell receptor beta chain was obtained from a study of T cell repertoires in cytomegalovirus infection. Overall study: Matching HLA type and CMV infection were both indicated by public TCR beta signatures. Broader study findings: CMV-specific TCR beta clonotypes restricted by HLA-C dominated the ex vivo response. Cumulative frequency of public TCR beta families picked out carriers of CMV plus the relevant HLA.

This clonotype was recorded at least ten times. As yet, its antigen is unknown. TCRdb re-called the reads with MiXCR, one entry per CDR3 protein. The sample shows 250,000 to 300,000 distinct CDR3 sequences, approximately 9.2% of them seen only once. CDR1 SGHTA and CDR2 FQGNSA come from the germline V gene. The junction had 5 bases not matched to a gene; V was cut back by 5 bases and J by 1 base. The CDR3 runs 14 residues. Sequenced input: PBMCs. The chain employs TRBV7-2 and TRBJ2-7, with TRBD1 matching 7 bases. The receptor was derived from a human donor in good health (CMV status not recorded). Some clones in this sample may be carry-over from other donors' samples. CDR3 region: CASSQGVGSYEQYF. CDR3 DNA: TGTGCCAGCAGCCAGGGGGTGGGTTCCTACGAGCAGTACTTC.